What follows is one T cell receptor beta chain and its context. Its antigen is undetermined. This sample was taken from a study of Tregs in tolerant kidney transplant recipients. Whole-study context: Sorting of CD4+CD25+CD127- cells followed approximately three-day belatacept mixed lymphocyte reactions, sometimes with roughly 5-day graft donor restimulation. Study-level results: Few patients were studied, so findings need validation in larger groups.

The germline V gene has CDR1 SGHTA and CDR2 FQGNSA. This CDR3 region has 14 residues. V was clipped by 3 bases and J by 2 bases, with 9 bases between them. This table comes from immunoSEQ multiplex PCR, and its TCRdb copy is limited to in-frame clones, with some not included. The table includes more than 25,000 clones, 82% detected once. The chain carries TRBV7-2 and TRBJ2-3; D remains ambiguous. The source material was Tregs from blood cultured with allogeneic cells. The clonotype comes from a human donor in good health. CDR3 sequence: CASSFIPLTDTQYF. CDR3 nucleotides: TGTGCCAGCAGCTTCATCCCTCTCACAGATACGCAGTATTTT.